The 28 T cell receptor beta chains reported below all come from one sample, sequenced in a study of blood T cell repertoires in COVID-19. Profiled with immunoSEQ multiplex PCR; TCRdb holds only in-frame clones, not every one. The sample has roughly 110,000 clones; 70% to 90% are singletons. The sequenced material came from peripheral blood. Receptors were obtained from a man aged 40-49 years with acute or convalescent COVID-19.

The rearrangement links TRBV7-3 to TRBJ2-3; D is perhaps TRBD2 (6 bases). In germline, CDR1 is SGHTA, CDR2 FQGTGA. This CDR3 is built from 12 residues. Trimming pared 5 bases from V and 14 bases from J, leaving 17 bases between. The CDR3 loop reads CASSRGGAPRYF. CDR3 nucleotide sequence: TGTGCCAGCAGCAGAGGAGGGGCACCACGGTATTTT.

This sequence joins TRBV7-3 and TRBJ2-4; D is perhaps TRBD1 (5 bases). With 4 bases removed from V and 8 bases from J, the gap between germline ends came to 12 bases. The CDR3 is 13 residues long. CDR1 is SGHTA and CDR2 is FQGTGA in the germline V gene. In DNA form, the CDR3 reads TGTGCCAGCAGCTCTCAGGGTGGAGACATTCAGTACTTC. Amino acid sequence: CASSSQGGDIQYF.

This chain's CDR3 is CASSDTGVWRSNEQFF. CDR3 sequence (DNA): TGTGCCAGCAGTGACACGGGAGTGTGGAGGTCCAATGAGCAGTTCTTC. The chain combines TRBV6-1 with TRBJ2-1; a weak D match, TRBD2 (6 bases). With 3 bases removed from V and 6 bases from J, the gap between germline ends came to 18 bases. From germline, CDR1 is MNHNS and CDR2 SASEGT. This CDR3 contains 16 residues.

This chain uses TRBV18 with TRBJ1-1, with a tentative D call TRBD1 (6 bases). Germline V gene lookup returns CDR1 KGHSH and CDR2 LQKENI. Trimming stripped 5 bases from V and 5 bases from J, with 12 bases between. This CDR3 has 13 amino acids. For the CDR3, the DNA is TGTGCCAGCTCAAATACAGGGAGTACTGAAGCTTTCTTT. Protein product: CASSNTGSTEAFF.

This rearrangement joins TRBV28 to TRBJ2-1; 12 nucleotides match TRBD1. V dropped 4 bases and J dropped 4; count of bases not matched to a gene: 5. Germline CDR1 and CDR2: MDHEN and SYDVKM. This CDR3 has 16 amino acids. The CDR3 is CASSSGTGGSYNEQFF. CDR3 bases: TGTGCCAGCAGTTCAGGGACAGGGGGCAGTTACAATGAGCAGTTCTTC. The full variable domain, in which reference TRBV28 and TRBJ2-1 provide the parts outside the CDR3, is DVKVTQSSRYLVKRTGEKVFLECVQDMDHENMFWYRQDPGLGLRLIYFSYDVKMKEKGDIPEGYSVSREKKERFSLILESASTNQTSMYLCASSSGTGGSYNEQFFGPGTRLTVL.

The V gene is TRBV6-5, the J gene TRBJ2-4, with TRBD1 as a possible D gene (7 bases). CDR1 is MNHEY, CDR2 SVGAGI, per germline. Trimming took off 6 bases at V and 6 bases at J, with 12 bases between the two ends. The CDR3 is 13 residues long. The CDR3 sequence: CASSPQGGNIQYF. CDR3 nucleotides: TGTGCCAGCAGCCCGCAGGGGGGAAACATTCAGTACTTC.

J is TRBJ2-7 and V is TRBV4-1; TRBD2 might be the D (6 bases). Looked up from germline, CDR1 is MGHRA and CDR2 is YSYEKL. The CDR3 has 16 residues. The V end lost 0 bases, the J end lost 2 bases, and 14 bases lay between the germline ends. CDR3 in DNA: TGCGCCAGCAGCCAAGATCGTACGGGACTTCCCTACGAGCAGTACTTC. Translating it yields CASSQDRTGLPYEQYF.

The chain links TRBV4-2 to TRBJ2-2; D possibly corresponds to TRBD2 (5 bases). CDR1 and CDR2 from the germline V gene are LGHNA and YNFKEQ. V lost 1 base and J lost 4, with 16 bases in between. This CDR3 is 17 amino acids long. The CDR3 bases are TGTGCCAGCAGCCAAGGGGTACGGGGAAAGGGCACCGGGGAGCTGTTTTTT. It translates to CASSQGVRGKGTGELFF.

This clone was seen more than once but under ten times. The V and J genes are TRBV3-1 (or the pseudogene TRBV3-2) and TRBJ2-6, with 8 bases identical to TRBD1. Germline values: CDR1 LGHDT, CDR2 YNNKEL (reference sequence). The junction had 5 bases not matched to a gene; V was cut back by 4 bases and J by 0 bases. CDR3 size: 17 residues. In nucleotides, the CDR3 is TGTGCCAGCAGCCTCCTCGGGACAGGCTCTGGGGCCAACGTCCTGACTTTC. Its protein is CASSLLGTGSGANVLTF.

The chain is built from TRBV27 and TRBJ2-2; 14 nucleotides agree with TRBD2. With 5 bases clipped from V and 7 bases from J, the junction kept 9 bases outside the gene matches. Germline assignment: CDR1 MNHEY and CDR2 SMNVEV (reference sequence). The CDR3 has 17 residues. The CDR3 region has the DNA TGTGCCAGCAGTCAAAGACTAGCGGGAGGGCGGAGCGGGGAGCTGTTTTTT. This gives the protein CASSQRLAGGRSGELFF.

The V gene is TRBV21-1, the J gene TRBJ1-5; the listed D gene, TRBD1, was not tested against the DNA. TRBV21-1 constitutes a pseudogene. The CDR3 consists of 16 residues. The CDR3 DNA reads TGTGCCCCCAGAGGGTCCCCGACAGGTCTTGATCAGCCCCAGCATTTT. Its protein product is CAPRGSPTGLDQPQHF.

This clone was detected only a few times. The V and J genes are TRBV7-2 and TRBJ2-1; D is perhaps TRBD2 (6 bases). Trimming cost V 5 bases and J 10 bases, with 21 bases left between them. The CDR3 is 15 amino acids. CDR1 is SGHTA and CDR2 is FQGNSA in the germline V gene. The CDR3 DNA reads TGTGCCAGCAGCACACTAGGAGGGAGGCTGGGGGAGCAGTTCTTC. It codes for CASSTLGGRLGEQFF.

This chain connects TRBV4-2 to TRBJ2-1; 10 nucleotides match TRBD2. The CDR3 runs to 15 residues. V shed 4 bases, J shed 4 bases, and the junction held 4 bases outside the gene matches. Germline CDR1 and CDR2: LGHNA and YNFKEQ. The CDR3 loop reads CASSPHSGGYNEQFF. The CDR3 DNA follows: TGTGCCAGCAGCCCACATAGCGGGGGGTACAATGAGCAGTTCTTC.

This chain joins TRBV11-2 and TRBJ1-2; D not certain. Germline values: CDR1 SGHAT, CDR2 FQNNGV. With 0 bases removed from V and 5 bases from J, the gap between germline ends came to 10 bases. CDR3 length: 14 amino acids. The CDR3 DNA reads as TGTGCCAGCAGCTTAGATCCCACGGTTTATGGCTACACCTTC. Amino acid sequence: CASSLDPTVYGYTF. Full variable domain (rest looked up from reference TRBV11-2 and TRBJ1-2): EAGVAQSPRYKIIEKRQSVAFWCNPISGHATLYWYQQILGQGPKLLIQFQNNGVVDDSQLPKDRFSAERLKGVDSTLKIQPAKLEDSAVYLCASSLDPTVYGYTFGSGTRLTVV.

The chain employs TRBV7-9 and TRBJ1-2; tentatively, D is TRBD1 (5 bases). The CDR3 is 14 residues long. Germline assignment: CDR1 SEHNR and CDR2 FQNEAQ (reference sequence). CDR3 DNA: TGTGCTCTCTCCCGGGACTCGAGGGACTATGGCTACACCTTC. As protein: CALSRDSRDYGYTF.

This chain joins TRBV9 and TRBJ2-1; TRBD2 agrees at 9 bases. Germline V CDR1 and CDR2: SGDLS, YYNGEE. The CDR3 runs 14 residues. The J segment lost 10 bases and the V segment lost 4 bases, leaving 9 bases of the junction unmatched. The CDR3 nucleotides are TGTGCCAGCAGCACCTCCGGGACTAGCTTAGAGCAGTTCTTC. Its protein is CASSTSGTSLEQFF.

This chain uses TRBV5-1 with TRBJ1-2; 9 bases line up with TRBD1. Trimming at V came to 4 bases and at J to 6 bases, leaving 7 bases not matched to a gene. The CDR3 has 14 amino acids. Per the germline V gene, CDR1 is SGHRS and CDR2 is YFSETQ. CDR3 in DNA: TGCGCCAGCAGCGCGGGACAGGGATGGGATGGCTACACCTTC. Its translation is CASSAGQGWDGYTF.

The chain carries TRBV18 and TRBJ2-5, with TRBD1 matching 8 bases. The ends lost 0 bases at V and 4 bases at J; junction bases unmatched: 4. This CDR3 comprises 15 residues. Germline loops: CDR1 KGHSH, CDR2 LQKENI. The CDR3 DNA follows: TGTGCCAGCTCACCACCGGCAGGGGGCGGAGAGACCCAGTACTTC. Residues: CASSPPAGGGETQYF.

The rearrangement joins TRBV7-3 to TRBJ2-5, with 9 bases lining up with TRBD2. V trimming: 0 bases; J trimming: 5 bases; junction bases outside the gene matches: 4. The CDR3 length is 15 residues. The germline gives CDR1 SGHTA, CDR2 FQGTGA. The CDR3 region has the DNA TGTGCCAGCAGCTTAACGACAACTAGCGGGGAGACCCAGTACTTC. This sequence encodes CASSLTTTSGETQYF.

This chain links TRBV11-2 with TRBJ2-3; the D gene is possibly TRBD1 (9 bases). The CDR3 totals 16 residues. Trimming took off 7 bases at V and 2 bases at J, with 19 bases between the two ends. Germline CDR1 SGHAT, CDR2 FQNNGV. CDR3 in DNA: TGTGCCAGCATCCCGGGGGGGACAGGGAACACAGATACGCAGTATTTT. Amino acid sequence: CASIPGGTGNTDTQYF.

The gene calls are TRBV6-2 or TRBV6-3 and TRBJ2-7; D gene uncertain. V lost 5 bases to trimming and J lost 1 base, with 12 bases between them. Germline assignment: CDR1 MNHEY and CDR2 SVGEGT. The CDR3 has 14 residues. CDR3 nucleotides: TGTGCCAGCAGTCCCCCCGGAGCTTCCTACGAGCAGTACTTC. It translates to CASSPPGASYEQYF.

The chain recombines TRBV5-4 with TRBJ1-2, with D tentatively TRBD1 (5 bases). Germline lookup yields CDR1 SGHNT and CDR2 YYREEE (reference sequence). This CDR3 is 13 amino acids long. Trimming removed 4 bases at V and 5 bases at J, with 12 bases between. The CDR3 loop is CASSPGGRYGYTF. In DNA, the CDR3 is TGTGCCAGCAGCCCGGGGGGGAGATATGGCTACACCTTC.

This clone was observed once. V gene TRBV7-3 combines with J gene TRBJ2-5; D perhaps matches TRBD2 (5 bases). The germline gives CDR1 SGHTA, CDR2 FQGTGA. The V end lost 1 base, the J end lost 5 bases, and 11 bases lay between the germline ends. CDR3 length: 14 residues. The CDR3 DNA follows: TGTGCCAGCAGCTTAATGGGCGGCGGGGAGACCCAGTACTTC. Translated: CASSLMGGGETQYF.

The gene calls are TRBV5-6 and TRBJ2-7; a weak D match, TRBD2 (5 bases). V lost 1 base to trimming and J lost 5 bases, with 13 bases between them. The CDR3 totals 14 residues. Per germline, CDR1 SGHDT and CDR2 YYEEEE. CDR3 sequence reads: CASSLWGARNEQYF. CDR3 coding DNA: TGTGCCAGCAGCTTGTGGGGAGCTCGTAACGAGCAGTACTTC. Supplemented by reference TRBV5-6 and TRBJ2-7, the full variable domain reads DAGVTQSPTHLIKTRGQQVTLRCSPKSGHDTVSWYQQALGQGPQFIFQYYEEEERQRGNFPDRFSGHQFPNYSSELNVNALLLGDSALYLCASSLWGARNEQYFGPGTRLTVT.

This clone appeared once. This sequence joins TRBV7-2 and TRBJ1-2, with 7 bases identical to TRBD1. Germline lookup yields CDR1 SGHTA and CDR2 FQGNSA. The CDR3 is 15 residues long. After removal of 1 base from V and 1 base from J, the junction contained 3 bases not matched to a gene. Here the CDR3 DNA reads TGTGCCAGCAGCTTAGGGGACAGCCGTAACTATGGCTACACCTTC. This codes for CASSLGDSRNYGYTF.

V usage is TRBV5-1 and J usage is TRBJ2-5, with 15 bases matching TRBD2. This CDR3 comprises 17 residues. Germline values: CDR1 SGHRS, CDR2 YFSETQ. V lost 6 bases, J lost 2 bases, and 8 bases stayed unmatched. The CDR3 sequence is CASKLAGLAGGQETQYF. The CDR3 bases are TGCGCCAGCAAGCTAGCGGGACTAGCGGGGGGTCAAGAGACCCAGTACTTC.

The chain recombines TRBV6-5 with TRBJ2-1; D unclear. CDR1 MNHEY and CDR2 SVGAGI come from the germline V gene. Trimming pared 2 bases from V and 3 bases from J, leaving 11 bases between. There are 15 residues in the CDR3. CDR3 bases: TGTGCCAGCAGTTACGAGGTCGGTAACTACAATGAGCAGTTCTTC. It is translated as CASSYEVGNYNEQFF.

The gene calls are TRBV2 and TRBJ2-5; D may be TRBD2 (5 bases). Trimming shortened V by 2 bases and J by 3 bases, and 16 bases separated the two germline ends. Germline CDR1 reads SNHLY; CDR2 reads FYNNEI. This CDR3 spans 16 amino acids. DNA for the CDR3: TGTGCCAGCAGTGAACGAGGGTTCGCGGACGAAGAGACCCAGTACTTC. Protein product: CASSERGFADEETQYF.